Presented here are 8 T cell receptor beta chains from one specimen sequenced in a study of shared T cell receptors in the human thymus. The protocol was immunoSEQ multiplex PCR, while the TCRdb copy is restricted to in-frame clones and leaves out a portion. The table shows roughly 560,000 clones, with around 78% occurring only once. The same data also went into a second study, on human thymus T cells.

The sequenced sample was thymocytes. The receptors originated from a boy under three years old with a congenital heart defect.

The chain combines TRBV21-1 with TRBJ2-7; the table names TRBD1, a call not compared with the DNA. TRBV21-1 is recorded as a pseudogene. The CDR3 has 12 residues. The CDR3 sequence is CATRQGGYEQYF. CDR3 nucleotides: TGTGCCACCCGACAGGGGGGGTACGAGCAGTACTTC.

This rearrangement joins TRBV7-2 to TRBJ2-5, with 9 bases lining up with TRBD1. The V segment lost 5 bases and the J segment 1 base; nucleotides outside the gene matches: 5. Germline values: CDR1 SGHTA, CDR2 FQGNSA. The CDR3 has 15 residues. Here the CDR3 DNA reads TGTGCCAGCAGCCAATACAGGGGGCCCCAAGAGACCCAGTACTTC. Its protein is CASSQYRGPQETQYF.

The chain links TRBV7-9 to TRBJ1-1; a possible D gene is TRBD1 (5 bases). The V gene lost 0 bases and the J gene lost 8 bases, with 16 bases spanning the gap. The CDR3 totals 15 residues. Germline V gene data show CDR1 as SEHNR and CDR2 as FQNEAQ (reference sequence). CDR3 region: CASSLAIEAGLEAFF. The DNA for the CDR3 is TGTGCCAGCAGCTTAGCTATAGAGGCAGGGCTAGAAGCTTTCTTT.

V gene TRBV15 combines with J gene TRBJ2-7; D uncertain. Germline V gene lookup returns CDR1 LNHNV and CDR2 YYDKDF (reference sequence). The CDR3 length is 13 residues. V was trimmed by 6 bases and J by 0 bases, leaving 9 bases between them. This CDR3 is CATSENSSYEQYF. Written as DNA, the CDR3 is TGTGCCACCAGTGAAAACAGCTCCTACGAGCAGTACTTC.

This clone was found once. This chain's CDR3 is CASTPRWAGETEAFF. CDR3 nucleotides: TGTGCCAGCACCCCACGTTGGGCAGGTGAGACTGAAGCTTTCTTT. V is TRBV7-9 and J is TRBJ1-1; D unresolved. Germline V gene lookup returns CDR1 SEHNR and CDR2 FQNEAQ (reference sequence). This CDR3 region has 15 residues. Trimming removed 7 bases at V and 5 bases at J, with 20 bases between.

V gene TRBV4-1 combines with J gene TRBJ2-7, with D uncertain. V lost 1 base to trimming and J lost 2 bases, with 18 bases between them. Germline loops: CDR1 MGHRA, CDR2 YSYEKL. The CDR3 is made up of 17 amino acids. CDR3 sequence reads: CASSQAPMEQKAYEQYF. CDR3 nucleotide sequence: TGCGCCAGCAGCCAAGCGCCCATGGAACAGAAAGCCTACGAGCAGTACTTC.

The V and J genes are TRBV25-1 and TRBJ2-1; the D gene is possibly TRBD2 (5 bases). Trimming took 8 bases from V and 8 from J, leaving 19 bases between them. This CDR3 region has 14 residues. Germline lookup yields CDR1 MGHDK and CDR2 SYGVNS. The DNA for the CDR3 is TGTGCCAGCGGGGTCTTTTCCGCTAGCTATGAGCAGTTCTTC. The encoded protein is CASGVFSASYEQFF.

In DNA form, the CDR3 reads TGCGCCAGCAGTGGAGCCCCCAGGGGGCAGTTCTTC. Amino acid sequence: CASSGAPRGQFF. The J gene is TRBJ2-1, the V gene TRBV10-1, with a tentative D call TRBD1 (6 bases). Trimming stripped 4 bases from V and 12 bases from J, with 13 bases between. The CDR3 runs to 12 residues. In germline, CDR1 is WNHNN, CDR2 SYGVQD (reference sequence).